The 10 T cell receptor beta chains presented below share a single source sample, sequenced in a study of T cell repertoires in aging, cancer and after chemotherapy. TRB rearrangements spanning V, D and J were amplified using mixed TRB-A/B primers. TCRdb recomputed calls from the multiplex PCR reads with MiXCR, one row per CDR3 protein. The repertoire holds 3,500 to 4,500 distinct CDR3 sequences, with about 29% as singletons. The template was genomic DNA from peripheral blood, not RNA. Sequencing was carried out using blood. These receptors all come from a human donor with a solid tumor.

This clonotype is labeled medium-sized. The CDR3 loop is CASSLRQGAYEQYF. The CDR3 DNA sequence: TGTGCCAGTAGTTTGAGACAGGGGGCCTACGAGCAGTACTTC. This sequence joins TRBV19 and TRBJ2-7; 9 positions match TRBD1. The CDR3 loop spans 14 amino acids. CDR1 is LNHDA, CDR2 SQIVND, per germline (reference sequence). J was trimmed by 2 bases and V by 5 bases; bases with no gene match: 4. Supplemented by reference TRBV19 and TRBJ2-7, the full variable domain reads DGGITQSPKYLFRKEGQNVTLSCEQNLNHDAMYWYRQDPGQGLRLIYYSQIVNDFQKGDIAEGYSVSREKKESFPLTVTSAQKNPTAFYLCASSLRQGAYEQYFGPGTRLTVT.

CDR3 coding DNA: TGTGCCAGCAGCCTCTACCGGGTTTTTGCAGATACGCAGTATTTT. Translation gives CASSLYRVFADTQYF. The rearrangement links TRBV5-5 to TRBJ2-3; no clear D gene. The V gene lost 4 bases and the J gene lost 4 bases, with 16 bases spanning the gap. This CDR3 spans 15 amino acids. Per germline, CDR1 SGHKS and CDR2 YYEKEE (reference sequence). The variable domain in full, with the rest retrieved from reference TRBV5-5 and TRBJ2-3, is DAGVTQSPTHLIKTRGQQVTLRCSPISGHKSVSWYQQVLGQGPQFIFQYYEKEERGRGNFPDRFSARQFPNYSSELNVNALLLGDSALYLCASSLYRVFADTQYFGPGTRLTVL.

Only one count was recorded for this clonotype. The chain employs TRBV6-2 or TRBV6-3 and TRBJ2-7; 14 nucleotides agree with TRBD2. Germline trimming cut 2 bases from V and 4 bases from J; bases unmatched to any gene: 4. Looked up from germline, CDR1 is MNHEY and CDR2 is SVGEGT. The CDR3 runs 16 residues. CDR3 sequence reads: CASSYPGLAGGYEQYF. The CDR3 region has the DNA TGTGCCAGCAGTTACCCCGGACTAGCGGGGGGTTACGAGCAGTACTTC.

V gene TRBV5-1 combines with J gene TRBJ2-5, with 8 nucleotides matching TRBD1. Per the germline V gene, CDR1 is SGHRS and CDR2 is YFSETQ. The V gene end was trimmed by 0 bases and the J gene end by 2 bases; junction bases not matched to a gene: 3. The CDR3 has 15 residues. CDR3 nucleotides: TGCGCCAGCAGCTTGGGGGACAGGACGCAAGAGACCCAGTACTTC. Translation gives CASSLGDRTQETQYF.

The rearrangement uses TRBV20-1 and TRBJ1-2; TRBD1 aligns across 11 bases. Trimming took 6 bases from V and 10 from J; bases not matched to a gene: 7. Germline values: CDR1 DFQATT, CDR2 SNEGSKA (reference sequence). This CDR3 region has 12 residues. The CDR3 loop is CSASDRGQDYTF. DNA of the CDR3: TGCAGTGCCTCGGACAGGGGGCAAGACTACACCTTC.

Only a few counts were recorded for this clonotype. This CDR3 reads CASSQAGSGANYGYTF. CDR3 nucleotides: TGTGCCAGCAGCCAGGCCGGTTCGGGGGCTAACTATGGCTACACCTTC. The V and J genes are TRBV5-4 and TRBJ1-2; the D gene is possibly TRBD1 (5 bases). This CDR3 is 16 amino acids long. V was cut by 4 bases and J by 0 bases, with 16 bases left in between. Germline loops: CDR1 SGHNT, CDR2 YYREEE (reference sequence).

This clonotype is medium-sized in the sample. The CDR3 DNA is TGTGCCAGCAGCTTTGGGGGGAAGGATGAGCAGTTCTTC. This sequence encodes CASSFGGKDEQFF. This chain joins TRBV5-6 and TRBJ2-1, with D tentatively TRBD2 (6 bases). CDR3 size: 13 residues. V lost 2 bases, J lost 8 bases, and 11 bases lay in between. CDR1 and CDR2 (germline): SGHDT, YYEEEE.

The rearrangement links TRBV15 to TRBJ2-3; 7 bases match TRBD2. This CDR3 has 17 residues. Germline lookup yields CDR1 LNHNV and CDR2 YYDKDF (reference sequence). J lost 6 bases, V lost 5 bases, and 17 bases had no gene match. This chain's CDR3 is CATSPGPGGGGRDTQYF. The CDR3, as DNA: TGTGCCACCAGCCCAGGGCCTGGGGGGGGGGGGAGGGATACGCAGTATTTT.

This clonotype turned up a few times. The chain links TRBV11-2 to TRBJ1-3; maybe TRBD1 (5 bases). Germline V gives CDR1 SGHAT, CDR2 FQNNGV. CDR3 size: 18 residues. V was pared by 6 bases and J by 0 bases, with 21 bases between. The CDR3 region has the DNA TGTGCCAGCAGTTCGTGGCAGTCAGGGCGCTCCTCTGGAAACACCATATATTTT. This translates into CASSSWQSGRSSGNTIYF.

The rearrangement links TRBV27 to TRBJ1-5, with D possibly TRBD1 on 6 matching bases. Germline-derived CDR1 and CDR2 are MNHEY and SMNVEV (reference sequence). The V end was cut by 6 bases, the J end by 0 bases, with 15 bases between. The CDR3 sequence is 16 residues long. This chain's CDR3 is CASSPSLDSSNQPQHF. The CDR3 DNA sequence: TGTGCCAGCAGCCCCTCCCTGGACAGTAGCAATCAGCCCCAGCATTTT.